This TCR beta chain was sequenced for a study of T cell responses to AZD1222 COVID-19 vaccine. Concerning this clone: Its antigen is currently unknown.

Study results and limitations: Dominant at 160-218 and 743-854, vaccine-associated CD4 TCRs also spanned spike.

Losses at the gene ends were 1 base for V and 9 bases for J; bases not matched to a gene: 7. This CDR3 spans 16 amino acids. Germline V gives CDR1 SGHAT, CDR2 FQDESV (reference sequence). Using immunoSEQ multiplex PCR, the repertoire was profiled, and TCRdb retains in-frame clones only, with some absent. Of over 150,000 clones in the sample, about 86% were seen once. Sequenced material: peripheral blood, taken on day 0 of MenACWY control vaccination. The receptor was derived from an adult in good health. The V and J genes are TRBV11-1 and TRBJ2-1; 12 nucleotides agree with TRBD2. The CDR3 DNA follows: TGTGCCAGCAGCTTAGAGGCTAGCGGGGGGGCCGGTGAGCAGTTCTTC. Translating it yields CASSLEASGGAGEQFF.